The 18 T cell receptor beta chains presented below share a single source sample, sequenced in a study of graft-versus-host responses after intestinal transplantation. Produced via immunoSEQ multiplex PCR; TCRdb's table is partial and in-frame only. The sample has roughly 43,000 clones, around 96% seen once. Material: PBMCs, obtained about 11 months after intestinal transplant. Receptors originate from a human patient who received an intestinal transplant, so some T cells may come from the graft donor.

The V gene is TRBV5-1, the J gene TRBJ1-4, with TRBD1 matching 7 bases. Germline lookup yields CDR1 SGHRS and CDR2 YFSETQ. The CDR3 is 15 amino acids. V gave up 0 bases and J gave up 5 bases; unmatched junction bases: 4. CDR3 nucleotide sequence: TGCGCCAGCAGCTTGGTAGGGACAGCAAATGAAAAACTGTTTTTT. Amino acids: CASSLVGTANEKLFF.

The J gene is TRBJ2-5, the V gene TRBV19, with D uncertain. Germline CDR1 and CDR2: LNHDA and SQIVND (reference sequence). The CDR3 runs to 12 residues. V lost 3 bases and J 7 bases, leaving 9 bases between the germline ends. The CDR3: CASSMMDGTQYF. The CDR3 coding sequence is TGTGCCAGTAGTATGATGGATGGGACCCAGTACTTC.

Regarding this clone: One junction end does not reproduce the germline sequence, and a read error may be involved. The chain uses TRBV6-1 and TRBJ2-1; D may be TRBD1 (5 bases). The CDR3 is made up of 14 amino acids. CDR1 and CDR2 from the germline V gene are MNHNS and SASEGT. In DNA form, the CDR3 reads TGTGCCACCAACAAGGACAACTCCAACAATGAGCAGTTCTTC. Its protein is CATNKDNSNNEQFF.

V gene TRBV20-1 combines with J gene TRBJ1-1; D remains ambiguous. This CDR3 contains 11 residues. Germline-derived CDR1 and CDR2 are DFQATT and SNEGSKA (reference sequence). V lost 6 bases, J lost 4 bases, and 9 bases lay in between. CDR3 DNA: TGCAGTGCCCCCGAGGGCACTGAAGCTTTCTTT. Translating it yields CSAPEGTEAFF.

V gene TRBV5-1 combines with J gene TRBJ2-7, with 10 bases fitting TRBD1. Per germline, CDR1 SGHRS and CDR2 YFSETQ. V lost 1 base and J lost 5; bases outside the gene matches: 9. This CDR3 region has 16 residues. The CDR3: CASSLSWDRGIHEQYF. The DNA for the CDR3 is TGCGCCAGCAGCTTGTCCTGGGACAGGGGAATCCACGAGCAGTACTTC.

This CDR3 reads CASSQGGQRYGYTF. In DNA, the CDR3 is TGCGCCAGCAGCCAGGGGGGACAGCGCTATGGCTACACCTTC. The chain links TRBV4-1 to TRBJ1-2; 7 positions agree with TRBD1. The CDR3 consists of 14 residues. The germline CDR1 and CDR2 sequences are MGHRA and YSYEKL. J was trimmed by 4 bases and V by 3 bases; bases with no gene match: 5.

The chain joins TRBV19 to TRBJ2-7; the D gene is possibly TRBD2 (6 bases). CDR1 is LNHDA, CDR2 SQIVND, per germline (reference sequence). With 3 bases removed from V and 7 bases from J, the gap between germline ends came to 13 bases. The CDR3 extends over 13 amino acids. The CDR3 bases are TGTGCCAGTAGTATGGGGGTCGCGGGGGAGCAGTACTTC. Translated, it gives CASSMGVAGEQYF.

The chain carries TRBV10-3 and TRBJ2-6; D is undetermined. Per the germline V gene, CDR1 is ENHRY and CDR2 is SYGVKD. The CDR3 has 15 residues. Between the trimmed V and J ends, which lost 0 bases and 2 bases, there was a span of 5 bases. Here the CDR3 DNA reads TGTGCCATCAGTGAGTCGGTTGCTGGGGCCAACGTCCTGACTTTC. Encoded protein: CAISESVAGANVLTF.

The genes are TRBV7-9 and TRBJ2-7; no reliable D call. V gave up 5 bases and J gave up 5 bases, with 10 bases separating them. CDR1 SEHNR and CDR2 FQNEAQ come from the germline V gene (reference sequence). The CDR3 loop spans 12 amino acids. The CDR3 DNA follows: TGTGCCAGCAGCCCCCACGCCCACGAGCAGTACTTC. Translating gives CASSPHAHEQYF.

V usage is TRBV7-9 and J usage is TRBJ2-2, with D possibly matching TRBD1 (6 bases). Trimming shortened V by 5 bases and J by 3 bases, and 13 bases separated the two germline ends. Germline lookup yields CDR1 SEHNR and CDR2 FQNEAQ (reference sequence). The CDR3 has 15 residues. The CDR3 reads CASSLSAGDTGELFF. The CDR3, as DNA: TGTGCCAGCAGCCTCTCGGCAGGGGACACCGGGGAGCTGTTTTTT. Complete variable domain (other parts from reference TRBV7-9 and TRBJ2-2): DTGVSQNPRHKITKRGQNVTFRCDPISEHNRLYWYRQTLGQGPEFLTYFQNEAQLEKSRLLSDRFSAERPKGSFSTLEIQRTEQGDSAMYLCASSLSAGDTGELFFGEGSRLTVL.

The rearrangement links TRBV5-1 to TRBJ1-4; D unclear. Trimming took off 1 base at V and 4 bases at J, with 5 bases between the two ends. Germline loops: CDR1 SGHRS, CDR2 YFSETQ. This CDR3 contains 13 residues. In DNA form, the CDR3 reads TGCGCCAGCAGCTTGACGGATAATGAAAAACTGTTTTTT. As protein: CASSLTDNEKLFF.

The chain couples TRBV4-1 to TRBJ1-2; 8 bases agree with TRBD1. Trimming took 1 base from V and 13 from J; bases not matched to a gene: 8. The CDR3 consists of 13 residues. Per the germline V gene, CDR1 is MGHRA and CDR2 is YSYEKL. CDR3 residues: CASSQASNQGATF. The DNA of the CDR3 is TGCGCCAGCAGCCAAGCGTCCAACCAGGGGGCCACCTTC.

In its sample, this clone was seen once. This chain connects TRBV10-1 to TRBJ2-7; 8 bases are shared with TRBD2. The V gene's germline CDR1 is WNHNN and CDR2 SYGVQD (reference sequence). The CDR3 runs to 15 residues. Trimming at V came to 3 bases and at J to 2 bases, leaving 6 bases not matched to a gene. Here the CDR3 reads CASSESGGIPYEQYF. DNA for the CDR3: TGCGCCAGCAGTGAAAGCGGGGGTATTCCCTACGAGCAGTACTTC.

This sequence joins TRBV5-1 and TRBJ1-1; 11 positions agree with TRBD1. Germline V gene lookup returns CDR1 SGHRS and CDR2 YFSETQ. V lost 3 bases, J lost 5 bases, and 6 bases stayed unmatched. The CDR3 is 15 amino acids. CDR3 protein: CASSWTGGAGTEAFF. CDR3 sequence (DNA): TGCGCCAGCAGCTGGACAGGGGGCGCGGGGACTGAAGCTTTCTTT.

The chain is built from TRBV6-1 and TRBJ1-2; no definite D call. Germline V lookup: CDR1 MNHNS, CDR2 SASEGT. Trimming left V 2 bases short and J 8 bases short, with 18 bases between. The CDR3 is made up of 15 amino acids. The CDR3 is CASSEIDPPAGGYTF. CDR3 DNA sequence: TGTGCCAGCAGTGAAATCGATCCCCCCGCTGGGGGCTACACCTTC.

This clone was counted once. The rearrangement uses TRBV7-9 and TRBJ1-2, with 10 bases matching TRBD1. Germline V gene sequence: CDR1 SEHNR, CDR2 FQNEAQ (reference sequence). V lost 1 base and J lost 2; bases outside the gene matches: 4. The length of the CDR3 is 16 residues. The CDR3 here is CASSLGRTGGNYGYTF. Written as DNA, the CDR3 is TGTGCCAGCAGCTTAGGGCGGACAGGGGGGAACTATGGCTACACCTTC.

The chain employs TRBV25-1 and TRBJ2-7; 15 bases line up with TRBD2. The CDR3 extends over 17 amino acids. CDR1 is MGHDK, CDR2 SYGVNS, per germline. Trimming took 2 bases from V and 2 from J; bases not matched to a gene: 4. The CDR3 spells CASSEGLAGGPPYEQYF. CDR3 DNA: TGTGCCAGCAGTGAAGGACTAGCGGGAGGGCCCCCCTACGAGCAGTACTTC.

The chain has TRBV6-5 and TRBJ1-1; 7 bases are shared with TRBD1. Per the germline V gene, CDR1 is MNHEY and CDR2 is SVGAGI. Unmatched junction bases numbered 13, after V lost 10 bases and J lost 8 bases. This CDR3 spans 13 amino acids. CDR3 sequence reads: CATQDDLQGEAFF. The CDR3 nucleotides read TGTGCCACCCAAGACGACCTACAGGGGGAAGCTTTCTTT.